This entry features one T cell receptor (beta chain) sequence. Germline loops: CDR1 MGHRA, CDR2 YSYEKL. The CDR3 covers 14 residues. Deletions cut 4 bases from V and 7 bases from J, with 16 bases between. Using genomic DNA as the template, TCR beta VDJ and CDR3 profiling was carried out. TCRdb passed the reads through MiXCR, listing each CDR3 protein once. The sample lists under 200,000 distinct CDR3 sequences, roughly half occurring once. The data belong to a study of CD8+CD57+ T cells in acquired aplastic anemia. On the study more broadly: Sorted CD4+ and CD8+ cells yielded DNA averaging around 3.2 ug.

Those patients picked for sequencing had displayed CD8+CD57+ cell expansion on flow cytometry. This chain joins TRBV4-1 and TRBJ1-2; D unresolved. The receptor's source is a human donor with aplastic anemia. The sequencing sample was made of sorted CD4+, CD8+, or CD8+CD57+ T cells (not recorded which) from PBMCs. Here the CDR3 reads CASSRIIPGGGYTF. CDR3 DNA sequence: TGCGCCAGCAGCCGAATAATACCCGGTGGTGGCTACACCTTC.